This entry lists 11 T cell receptor beta chains sequenced from one sample in a study of blood T cell repertoires in COVID-19. The method was immunoSEQ multiplex PCR; TCRdb's version includes in-frame clones alone and lacks a portion of them. The sample shows 55,000 to 70,000 clones, roughly 90% of them seen only once. The sample consisted of peripheral blood. The receptors here all came from a woman of 80 years or more with COVID-19, enrolled during active disease.

This clone was seen a single time. The chain couples TRBV30 to TRBJ2-7; a possible D gene is TRBD1 (5 bases). The V gene lost 5 bases and the J gene lost 0 bases, with 11 bases spanning the gap. From germline, CDR1 is GTSNPN and CDR2 SVGIG (reference sequence). The CDR3 loop spans 13 amino acids. The CDR3 DNA reads TGTGCCTGGCAGGACAAGGGCTCCTACGAGCAGTACTTC. Its translation is CAWQDKGSYEQYF.

J is TRBJ1-6 and V is TRBV27; TRBD1 agrees at 11 bases. CDR3 length: 20 residues. The germline V gene has CDR1 MNHEY and CDR2 SMNVEV (reference sequence). Trimming removed 4 bases from V and 0 bases from J; junction bases left unmatched: 11. CDR3 protein: CASSSNSGGTGGSYNSPLHF. The CDR3 DNA follows: TGTGCCAGCAGTTCCAACTCCGGCGGGACAGGGGGCTCCTATAATTCACCCCTCCACTTT.

The chain uses TRBV19 and TRBJ2-7; 10 bases fit TRBD1. This CDR3 has 15 residues. Trimming took 3 bases from V and 6 from J; bases not matched to a gene: 8. Germline CDR1 and CDR2: LNHDA and SQIVND (reference sequence). In DNA, the CDR3 is TGTGCCAGTAGTATTTCGGGACAGGGGACTGCCGAGCAGTACTTC. Its translation: CASSISGQGTAEQYF.

This rearrangement joins TRBV3-1 (or the pseudogene TRBV3-2) to TRBJ2-1; 7 bases match TRBD1. The CDR3 is 15 amino acids. CDR1 is LGHDT and CDR2 is YNNKEL in the germline V gene (reference sequence). After removal of 2 bases from V and 4 bases from J, the junction contained 5 bases not matched to a gene. CDR3 sequence reads: CASSQSRQGYNEQFF. The DNA of the CDR3 is TGTGCCAGCAGCCAATCGAGACAGGGATACAATGAGCAGTTCTTC.

This chain connects TRBV5-4 to TRBJ1-1; D ambiguous. Germline assignment: CDR1 SGHNT and CDR2 YYREEE (reference sequence). V was cut by 4 bases and J by 0 bases, with 10 bases left in between. CDR3 size: 14 residues. CDR3 nucleotides: TGTGCCAGCAGCCCGACAAGTATGAACACTGAAGCTTTCTTT. As protein: CASSPTSMNTEAFF.

The chain employs TRBV6-5 and TRBJ1-6; no reliable D call. The germline gives CDR1 MNHEY, CDR2 SVGAGI. Trimming removed 2 bases from V and 7 bases from J, with 15 bases in between. The CDR3 consists of 16 residues. The CDR3 spells CASSYGPGFVNSPLHF. The CDR3, as DNA: TGTGCCAGCAGTTACGGCCCGGGTTTTGTCAATTCACCCCTCCACTTT.

The chain recombines TRBV19 with TRBJ2-6, with D possibly matching TRBD2 (6 bases). Between the trimmed V and J ends, which lost 3 bases and 6 bases, there was a span of 12 bases. CDR3 length: 15 amino acids. Germline CDR1 and CDR2: LNHDA and SQIVND (reference sequence). The CDR3 sequence is CASSIRGSAANVLTF. For the CDR3, the DNA is TGTGCCAGTAGTATCCGGGGGTCAGCGGCCAACGTCCTGACTTTC.

This clone was counted between two and nine times. The chain employs TRBV19 and TRBJ2-1; 8 positions match TRBD1. The germline V gene has CDR1 LNHDA and CDR2 SQIVND (reference sequence). The CDR3 is 15 amino acids. V lost 4 bases and J lost 7; bases outside the gene matches: 9. The CDR3 nucleotides read TGTGCCAGTAGTAGGGCCCAGGGGGCTGTGAATGAGCAGTTCTTC. This codes for CASSRAQGAVNEQFF.

The rearrangement uses TRBV12-2 and TRBJ1-2; the table's D call TRBD1 went unverified against the DNA. TRBV12-2 is an annotated pseudogene. The CDR3 runs 15 residues. The DNA of the CDR3 is TGTGCAAGTCGCTTCGACAGGGGAGACTTCTATGGCTACACCTTC. This translates into CASRFDRGDFYGYTF.

The chain links TRBV5-1 to TRBJ1-3; D is possibly TRBD1 (5 bases). Germline lookup yields CDR1 SGHRS and CDR2 YFSETQ. V was pared by 4 bases and J by 2 bases, with 13 bases between. This CDR3 region has 15 residues. CDR3 DNA sequence: TGCGCCAGCAGCGTCCAGGGTACGGCTGGAAACACCATATATTTT. The encoded protein is CASSVQGTAGNTIYF. Full variable domain (remainder filled in from reference TRBV5-1 and TRBJ1-3): KAGVTQTPRYLIKTRGQQVTLSCSPISGHRSVSWYQQTPGQGLQFLFEYFSETQRNKGNFPGRFSGRQFSNSRSEMNVSTLELGDSALYLCASSVQGTAGNTIYFGEGSWLTVV.

The V call is TRBV7-9, the J call TRBJ2-1; 7 bases line up with TRBD1. V trimming: 7 bases; J trimming: 5 bases; junction bases outside the gene matches: 11. Germline loops: CDR1 SEHNR, CDR2 FQNEAQ (reference sequence). The CDR3 is made up of 15 amino acids. The CDR3 loop reads CASKGTAVGDNEQFF. The CDR3 region has the DNA TGTGCCAGCAAAGGGACAGCGGTGGGAGACAATGAGCAGTTCTTC.